The 29 T cell receptor beta chains presented below share a single source sample, sequenced in a study of shared clonotypes between healthy human individuals. The protocol was immunoSEQ multiplex PCR, while the TCRdb copy is restricted to in-frame clones and leaves out a portion. Found here are around 530,000 clones, just over 75% of them singletons; the top ten hold more than 10%. Specimen: PBMCs. Every receptor here comes from a woman aged 40 to 55 in good health. Some clones in this sample may be carry-over from other donors' samples.

This clone came up a few times. This chain joins TRBV28 and TRBJ2-2; D not certain. The CDR3 consists of 14 residues. V shed 2 bases and J shed 0 bases, with 4 bases lying between them. The germline CDR1 and CDR2 sequences are MDHEN and SYDVKM. The chain's CDR3 is CASSLVANTGELFF. CDR3 DNA sequence: TGTGCCAGCAGTTTAGTTGCGAACACCGGGGAGCTGTTTTTT. The variable domain in full, completed from reference TRBV28 and TRBJ2-2, reads DVKVTQSSRYLVKRTGEKVFLECVQDMDHENMFWYRQDPGLGLRLIYFSYDVKMKEKGDIPEGYSVSREKKERFSLILESASTNQTSMYLCASSLVANTGELFFGEGSRLTVL.

The table lists this clone with a few counts. The rearrangement links TRBV28 to TRBJ1-5, with TRBD1 matching 8 bases. The trim removed 4 bases at V and 7 bases at J, leaving 9 bases unmatched. The V gene's germline CDR1 is MDHEN and CDR2 SYDVKM. CDR3 length: 15 amino acids. The CDR3 here is CASSWTGSRQQPQHF. CDR3 nucleotides: TGTGCCAGCAGTTGGACAGGGAGTCGTCAGCAGCCCCAGCATTTT. Together with reference TRBV28 and TRBJ1-5, the CDR3 gives the full variable domain: DVKVTQSSRYLVKRTGEKVFLECVQDMDHENMFWYRQDPGLGLRLIYFSYDVKMKEKGDIPEGYSVSREKKERFSLILESASTNQTSMYLCASSWTGSRQQPQHFGDGTRLSIL.

As regards this clone: It may be a read error: a sequence one base away is much more abundant. The chain links TRBV11-2 to TRBJ2-7; TRBD2 matches 14 bases. The ends lost 3 bases at V and 4 bases at J; junction bases unmatched: 2. The CDR3 spans 15 residues. Germline lookup yields CDR1 SGHAT and CDR2 FQNNGV. This CDR3 reads CASSLGLAGEYEQYF. CDR3 nucleotides: TGTGCCAGCAGCTTGGGACTAGCGGGAGAGTACGAGCAGTACTTC.

This clone was seen only a few times. J is TRBJ2-5 and V is TRBV7-9, with a weak D call TRBD2 (6 bases). The CDR3 is 14 amino acids. The ends were cut back, 5 bases at V and 5 bases at J, with 15 bases in the middle. Germline V gene sequence: CDR1 SEHNR, CDR2 FQNEAQ (reference sequence). The CDR3 coding sequence is TGTGCCAGCAGCGACGGAGGGGATTGGGAGACCCAGTACTTC. Its translation is CASSDGGDWETQYF.

This chain joins TRBV6-6 and TRBJ2-2, with 8 bases aligning to TRBD2. This CDR3 is built from 16 residues. Germline V gene data show CDR1 as MNHNY and CDR2 as SVGAGI (reference sequence). The J segment lost 2 bases and the V segment lost 7 bases, leaving 9 bases of the junction unmatched. CDR3 loop: CASTHPSGRNTGELFF. The DNA for the CDR3 is TGTGCCAGCACCCACCCCAGCGGGAGAAACACCGGGGAGCTGTTTTTT.

This chain links TRBV29-1 with TRBJ2-3; D is unclear. In germline, CDR1 is SQVTM, CDR2 ANQGSEA. The length of the CDR3 is 10 residues. Trimming shortened V by 5 bases and J by 6 bases, and 6 bases separated the two germline ends. The chain's CDR3 is CSVRVDTQYF. The CDR3 nucleotides read TGCAGCGTTCGGGTGGATACGCAGTATTTT.

The chain recombines TRBV28 with TRBJ2-1; TRBD2 matches 10 bases. Trimming took 3 bases from V and 9 from J; bases not matched to a gene: 5. The CDR3 sequence is 14 residues long. Germline CDR1 MDHEN, CDR2 SYDVKM. In DNA, the CDR3 is TGTGCCAGCAGTTTCCCAGCGGGAGGGGGTGAGCAGTTCTTC. Translated, it gives CASSFPAGGGEQFF. Using reference TRBV28 and TRBJ2-1 for the parts outside the CDR3, the full variable domain is DVKVTQSSRYLVKRTGEKVFLECVQDMDHENMFWYRQDPGLGLRLIYFSYDVKMKEKGDIPEGYSVSREKKERFSLILESASTNQTSMYLCASSFPAGGGEQFFGPGTRLTVL.

The V gene is TRBV7-9, the J gene TRBJ1-2; possible D gene TRBD1, 6 bases. Trimming cost V 4 bases and J 0 bases, with 12 bases left between them. CDR1 and CDR2 (germline): SEHNR, FQNEAQ (reference sequence). The CDR3 totals 15 residues. CDR3 in DNA: TGTGCCAGCAGCTACACTGACAGGCCTAACTATGGCTACACCTTC. Translating gives CASSYTDRPNYGYTF.

Only a few counts were recorded for this clone. This chain joins TRBV12-5 and TRBJ1-5; the D gene is possibly TRBD1 (5 bases). This CDR3 comprises 14 residues. The V and J ends lost 11 bases and 1 base respectively, with 15 bases between them. Germline CDR1 and CDR2: LGHNT and FRNRAP. CDR3 loop: CAGDWRRSNQPQHF. CDR3 nucleotide sequence: TGTGCTGGGGACTGGCGGCGAAGCAATCAGCCCCAGCATTTT. Supplemented by reference TRBV12-5 and TRBJ1-5, the full variable domain reads DARVTQTPRHKVTEMGQEVTMRCQPILGHNTVFWYRQTMMQGLELLAYFRNRAPLDDSGMPKDRFSAEMPDATLATLKIQPSEPRDSAVYFCAGDWRRSNQPQHFGDGTRLSIL.

The chain is built from TRBV5-1 and TRBJ2-3, with D hard to call. The CDR3 is 14 residues long. Trimming stripped 0 bases from V and 3 bases from J, with 8 bases between. Germline CDR1 SGHRS, CDR2 YFSETQ. CDR3 residues: CASSLGEWTDTQYF. DNA of the CDR3: TGCGCCAGCAGCTTGGGGGAATGGACAGATACGCAGTATTTT.

This clone showed up just once. This CDR3 is also generated by other DNA sequences in the sample. The chain couples TRBV19 to TRBJ2-7; 8 bases are a match to TRBD1. V lost 6 bases, J lost 3 bases, and 7 bases stayed unmatched. CDR1 and CDR2 (germline): LNHDA, SQIVND (reference sequence). This CDR3 is built from 14 residues. In DNA, the CDR3 is TGTGCCAGTAGCACAGGACAGGGTAGCTACGAGCAGTACTTC. This sequence encodes CASSTGQGSYEQYF.

The chain employs TRBV2 and TRBJ1-5; no clear D gene. Trimming took 7 bases from V and 6 from J, leaving 10 bases between them. The V gene's germline CDR1 is SNHLY and CDR2 FYNNEI. The CDR3 covers 12 residues. The CDR3 DNA sequence: TGTGCCAGCAAAAGAATCGGTCAGCCCCAGCATTTT. Its translation is CASKRIGQPQHF.

Regarding this clone: This specimen includes other DNA sequences encoding the same CDR3. This chain joins TRBV7-3 and TRBJ2-2; 7 bases match TRBD1. V gave up 5 bases and J gave up 3 bases; unmatched junction bases: 3. Germline V gene lookup returns CDR1 SGHTA and CDR2 FQGTGA. The CDR3 length is 14 residues. The CDR3 sequence is CASSLRGYTGELFF. The CDR3 region has the DNA TGTGCCAGCAGCCTCAGGGGGTACACCGGGGAGCTGTTTTTT.

The chain links TRBV21-1 to TRBJ2-3. TRBV21-1 is a pseudogene locus. The CDR3 extends over 13 amino acids. The CDR3 bases are TGTGCCAGCAGCCGCCTACGTGGGGATACGCAGTATTTT. Translation: CASSRLRGDTQYF.

The chain employs TRBV19 and TRBJ1-2, with a tentative D call TRBD1 (6 bases). The CDR3 has 14 residues. Germline loops: CDR1 LNHDA, CDR2 SQIVND (reference sequence). V dropped 7 bases and J dropped 4 bases, with 16 bases sitting between them. The CDR3 nucleotides are TGTGCCAGTACCAGAGGGGGACGGACCTATGGCTACACCTTC. It codes for CASTRGGRTYGYTF.

The chain carries TRBV7-9 and TRBJ2-1; 7 bases are a match to TRBD2. Germline V gene sequence: CDR1 SEHNR, CDR2 FQNEAQ (reference sequence). The ends lost 4 bases at V and 5 bases at J; junction bases unmatched: 8. The length of the CDR3 is 15 residues. Here the CDR3 reads CASSSPGGRNNEQFF. Here the CDR3 DNA reads TGTGCCAGCAGCTCTCCGGGGGGTCGGAACAATGAGCAGTTCTTC.

Notes on this clone: This may stem from a read error, because a much larger clone lies one nucleotide away. The rearrangement joins TRBV9 to TRBJ2-2; no clear D gene. The CDR3 length is 14 residues. Per the germline V gene, CDR1 is SGDLS and CDR2 is YYNGEE. The DNA for the CDR3 is TGTGCCAGCAGCGTAGAACTAAACACCAGGGAGCTGTTTTTT. Its protein product is CASSVELNTRELFF.

The chain links TRBV6-6 to TRBJ2-7, with D possibly TRBD2 on 6 matching bases. The germline V gene encodes CDR1 MNHNY and CDR2 SVGAGI (reference sequence). Trimming removed 7 bases at V and 3 bases at J, with 16 bases between. CDR3 size: 14 residues. The CDR3 here is CASTAGYPIYEQYF. CDR3 DNA: TGTGCCAGCACCGCGGGGTATCCCATCTACGAGCAGTACTTC.

This chain joins TRBV13 and TRBJ2-7; 14 positions match TRBD2. The CDR3 is 20 residues long. J gave up 2 bases and V 3 bases, and 15 bases lay outside the gene matches. The germline gives CDR1 PRHDT, CDR2 FYEKMQ (reference sequence). The CDR3 reads CASSFSPPGLAGVRPYEQYF. The CDR3 bases are TGTGCCAGCAGCTTCTCCCCCCCGGGACTAGCGGGAGTAAGACCCTACGAGCAGTACTTC.

The gene calls are TRBV6-6 and TRBJ1-5; 9 nucleotides line up with TRBD1. The ends lost 2 bases at V and 7 bases at J; junction bases unmatched: 3. There are 14 residues in the CDR3. The germline gives CDR1 MNHNY, CDR2 SVGAGI (reference sequence). CDR3 in DNA: TGTGCCAGCAGTTACCGGGACAGGGACCAGCCCCAGCATTTT. Encoded protein: CASSYRDRDQPQHF.

The J gene is TRBJ1-5, the V gene TRBV6-1, with unresolved D. The V end was cut by 0 bases, the J end by 6 bases, with 6 bases between. The CDR3 length is 13 residues. Germline V gene lookup returns CDR1 MNHNS and CDR2 SASEGT. The CDR3 DNA reads as TGTGCCAGCAGTGAAGCAGGGTCTCAGCCCCAGCATTTT. The encoded protein is CASSEAGSQPQHF.

The V and J genes are TRBV4-1 and TRBJ2-1, with TRBD1 matching 11 bases. V was clipped by 6 bases and J by 7 bases; unmatched bases: 5. Germline loops: CDR1 MGHRA, CDR2 YSYEKL. The CDR3 consists of 14 residues. For the CDR3, the DNA is TGCGCCAGCAGGCCCGGGACAGGGGGGAATGAGCAGTTCTTC. Its protein is CASRPGTGGNEQFF.

Details on this clone: This likely came from a read error, as a far larger clone is one base away. The rearrangement links TRBV11-2 to TRBJ1-4; D remains ambiguous. The CDR3 sequence is 12 residues long. Germline-derived CDR1 and CDR2 are SGHAT and FQNNGV. CDR3 coding DNA: TGTGCCAACAGCTTATGGAGGGAAAAACTGTTTTTT. This codes for CANSLWREKLFF.

This rearrangement joins TRBV11-3 to TRBJ2-7, with 11 nucleotides matching TRBD1. This CDR3 spans 14 amino acids. Unmatched junction bases numbered 0, after V lost 3 bases and J lost 2 bases. Germline CDR1 reads SGHNT; CDR2 reads YENEEA. CDR3 loop: CASSLGQGAYEQYF. The CDR3, as DNA: TGTGCCAGCAGCTTGGGACAGGGGGCCTACGAGCAGTACTTC.

This chain joins TRBV7-2 and TRBJ2-7; D is unclear. Germline CDR1 is SGHTA and CDR2 is FQGNSA. V was pared by 2 bases and J by 5 bases, with 10 bases between. This CDR3 contains 13 residues. The CDR3 bases are TGTGCCAGCAGCTTACGACCCGGCCACGAGCAGTACTTC. It encodes CASSLRPGHEQYF.

The chain combines TRBV30 with TRBJ1-5, with unresolved D. Germline V CDR1 and CDR2: GTSNPN, SVGIG (reference sequence). The CDR3 extends over 14 amino acids. Trimming took 0 bases from V and 5 from J, leaving 11 bases between them. This CDR3 reads CAWSVDREHQPQHF. The CDR3 DNA sequence: TGTGCCTGGAGTGTAGATAGGGAGCATCAGCCCCAGCATTTT. Full variable domain (outside the CDR3, taken from reference TRBV30 and TRBJ1-5): SQTIHQWPATLVQPVGSPLSLECTVEGTSNPNLYWYRQAAGRGLQLLFYSVGIGQISSEVPQNLSASRPQDRQFILSSKKLLLSDSGFYLCAWSVDREHQPQHFGDGTRLSIL.

The genes are TRBV5-4 and TRBJ1-5; D ambiguous. The V end was cut by 4 bases, the J end by 3 bases, with 8 bases between. From germline, CDR1 is SGHNT and CDR2 YYREEE (reference sequence). The CDR3 length is 13 residues. The CDR3 sequence is CASSREVNQPQHF. The CDR3 bases are TGTGCCAGCAGCCGCGAAGTCAATCAGCCCCAGCATTTT.

This clone has a handful of counts. This chain links TRBV2 with TRBJ2-3, with D maybe TRBD2 (6 bases). V was pared by 8 bases and J by 0 bases, with 9 bases between. Germline CDR1 and CDR2: SNHLY and FYNNEI. This CDR3 region has 13 residues. CDR3 DNA sequence: TGTGCCAGCGTTAGCGGAAGCACAGATACGCAGTATTTT. Translated, it gives CASVSGSTDTQYF.

This chain joins TRBV25-1 and TRBJ2-3; D is ambiguous. Germline CDR1 reads MGHDK; CDR2 reads SYGVNS. V was pared by 4 bases and J by 2 bases, with 13 bases between. The length of the CDR3 is 15 residues. The CDR3 DNA reads as TGTGCCAGCAGTGGGCCCTCACGGGTCACAGATACGCAGTATTTT. Translation: CASSGPSRVTDTQYF.